These 14 T cell receptor beta chains share one sample of origin, sequenced in a study of blood T cell repertoires in COVID-19. Clones were sequenced by immunoSEQ multiplex PCR, and TCRdb holds only the in-frame ones, with some missing. The sample includes about 190,000 clones, roughly 90% of them seen just once. The specimen was peripheral blood. Receptors originate from a man aged 50-59 years with acute or convalescent COVID-19.

The V and J genes are TRBV6-6 and TRBJ1-3; D is undetermined. The ends were cut back, 6 bases at V and 0 bases at J, with 15 bases in the middle. Germline V gene data show CDR1 as MNHNY and CDR2 as SVGAGI (reference sequence). The CDR3 runs to 16 residues. DNA of the CDR3: TGTGCCAGCAGCAAACTAGCGGGATCCTCTGGAAACACCATATATTTT. This encodes CASSKLAGSSGNTIYF.

V and J are TRBV12-3 or TRBV12-4 and TRBJ1-1, with D unresolved. CDR3 length: 11 residues. The ends were cut back, 4 bases at V and 5 bases at J, with 5 bases in the middle. The CDR3 region has the DNA TGTGCCAGCAGTTCAGGTACTGAAGCTTTCTTT. It codes for CASSSGTEAFF.

The chain links TRBV4-1 to TRBJ1-1; the match to TRBD1 covers 7 bases. CDR1 MGHRA and CDR2 YSYEKL come from the germline V gene. V dropped 7 bases and J dropped 11; count of bases not matched to a gene: 16. The CDR3 totals 14 residues. The CDR3: CASTPAEIDREAFF. The CDR3, as DNA: TGCGCCAGCACGCCCGCCGAGATAGACAGGGAGGCTTTCTTT.

This chain connects TRBV3-1 (or the pseudogene TRBV3-2) to TRBJ2-3; no clear D. V lost 4 bases to trimming and J lost 2 bases, with 4 bases between them. Germline V gene data show CDR1 as LGHDT and CDR2 as YNNKEL (reference sequence). The CDR3 loop spans 12 amino acids. The CDR3 protein is CASSLNTDTQYF. For the CDR3, the DNA is TGTGCCAGCAGCCTAAACACAGATACGCAGTATTTT.

The V and J genes are TRBV5-3 and TRBJ2-7; 8 bases map to TRBD1. TRBV5-3 is given ORF status, its function remaining uncertain. With V trimmed by 4 bases and J by 4 bases, 16 bases remained unmatched. CDR3 length equals 17 residues. The CDR3 region is CARSPTGTGPFRYEQYF. The CDR3 DNA sequence: TGTGCCAGAAGCCCTACAGGGACAGGCCCGTTTAGGTACGAGCAGTACTTC.

The CDR3 here is CASSSLTVFNQPQHF. In nucleotides, the CDR3 is TGTGCCAGCAGCTCCCTGACAGTTTTCAATCAGCCCCAGCATTTT. The gene calls are TRBV7-8 and TRBJ1-5; a weak D match, TRBD1 (5 bases). CDR1 SGHVS and CDR2 FQNEAQ come from the germline V gene. The CDR3 has 15 amino acids. The germline V and J ends were trimmed by 4 bases and 3 bases, with 13 bases remaining between them.

The CDR3 bases are TGCGCCAGCAGCCCCCGGACAGGTGTAGACGAGCAGTACTTC. This codes for CASSPRTGVDEQYF. This chain links TRBV5-1 with TRBJ2-7; TRBD1 aligns across 7 bases. Germline assignment: CDR1 SGHRS and CDR2 YFSETQ. The CDR3 has 14 residues. Trimming took 4 bases from V and 5 from J; bases not matched to a gene: 9.

This chain links TRBV10-3 with TRBJ2-4; D may be TRBD1 (6 bases). Deletions cut 6 bases from V and 6 bases from J, with 15 bases between. CDR3 size: 14 residues. Per the germline V gene, CDR1 is ENHRY and CDR2 is SYGVKD. The CDR3 here is CAIRQTGPGNIQYF. The CDR3 DNA is TGTGCCATCAGACAGACAGGTCCGGGAAACATTCAGTACTTC.

This sequence joins TRBV7-2 and TRBJ2-3; D might be TRBD2 (6 bases). The germline V gene encodes CDR1 SGHTA and CDR2 FQGNSA. Trimming stripped 3 bases from V and 6 bases from J, with 22 bases between. The CDR3 runs 17 residues. The CDR3 bases are TGTGCCAGCAGCTTCAGTTGGCGGGGCACGGAGGGGGATACGCAGTATTTT. It is translated as CASSFSWRGTEGDTQYF.

This chain links TRBV19 with TRBJ2-4; 10 bases map to TRBD2. Germline-derived CDR1 and CDR2 are LNHDA and SQIVND (reference sequence). This CDR3 spans 14 amino acids. V dropped 9 bases and J dropped 2; count of bases not matched to a gene: 4. CDR3 in DNA: TGTGCCAGCGGACTAGCGGATACCAAAAACATTCAGTACTTC. Its protein product is CASGLADTKNIQYF.

The chain carries TRBV6-5 and TRBJ2-1, with TRBD1 as a possible D gene (6 bases). Germline-derived CDR1 and CDR2 are MNHEY and SVGAGI. There are 15 residues in the CDR3. V was pared by 2 bases and J by 10 bases, with 18 bases between. CDR3: CASSYGGRGDLEQFF. CDR3 sequence (DNA): TGTGCCAGCAGTTACGGTGGCAGGGGAGACCTCGAGCAGTTCTTC.

The V and J genes are TRBV28 and TRBJ1-1; possible D gene TRBD1, 5 bases. This CDR3 spans 15 amino acids. The germline V gene has CDR1 MDHEN and CDR2 SYDVKM. Trimming left V 8 bases short and J 5 bases short, with 21 bases between. The CDR3 spells CASPPWAGERTEAFF. The CDR3 nucleotides are TGTGCCAGCCCCCCCTGGGCGGGGGAAAGGACTGAAGCTTTCTTT.

The chain links TRBV5-6 to TRBJ2-7, with TRBD2 identical over 8 bases. Trimming cost V 4 bases and J 3 bases; bases outside gene matches: 12. The CDR3 runs 16 residues. Germline-derived CDR1 and CDR2 are SGHDT and YYEEEE. CDR3 nucleotide sequence: TGTGCCAGCAGCGCCGGGGCGGGGGGCTATTTCTACGAGCAGTACTTC. Protein product: CASSAGAGGYFYEQYF.

The rearrangement joins TRBV7-2 to TRBJ2-7; the match to TRBD2 covers 9 bases. The germline CDR1 and CDR2 sequences are SGHTA and FQGNSA. Trimming took 5 bases from V and 2 from J; bases not matched to a gene: 7. The CDR3 runs 15 residues. This CDR3 is CASSPVAGVTYEQYF. The CDR3 region has the DNA TGTGCCAGCAGCCCAGTAGCGGGAGTAACCTACGAGCAGTACTTC.